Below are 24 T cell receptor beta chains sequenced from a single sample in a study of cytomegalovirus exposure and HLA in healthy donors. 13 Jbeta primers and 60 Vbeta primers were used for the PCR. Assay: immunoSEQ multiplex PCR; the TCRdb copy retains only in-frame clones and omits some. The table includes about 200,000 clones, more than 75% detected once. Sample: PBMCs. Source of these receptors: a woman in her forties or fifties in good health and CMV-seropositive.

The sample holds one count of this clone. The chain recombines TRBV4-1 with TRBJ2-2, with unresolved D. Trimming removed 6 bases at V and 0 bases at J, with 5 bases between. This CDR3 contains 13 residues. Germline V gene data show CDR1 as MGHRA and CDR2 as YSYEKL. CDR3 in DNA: TGCGCCAGCAGACGGGCGAACACCGGGGAGCTGTTTTTT. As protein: CASRRANTGELFF.

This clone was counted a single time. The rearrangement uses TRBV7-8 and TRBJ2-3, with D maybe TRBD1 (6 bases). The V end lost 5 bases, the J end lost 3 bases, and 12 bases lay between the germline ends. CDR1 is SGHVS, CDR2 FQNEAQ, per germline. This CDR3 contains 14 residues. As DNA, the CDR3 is TGTGCCAGCAGCCACAGGGATGGAACAGATACGCAGTATTTT. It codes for CASSHRDGTDTQYF.

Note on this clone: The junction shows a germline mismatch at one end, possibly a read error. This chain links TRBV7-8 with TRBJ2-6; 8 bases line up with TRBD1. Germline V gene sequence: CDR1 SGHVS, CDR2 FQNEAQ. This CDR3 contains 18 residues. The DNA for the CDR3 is TGTGCCAGCAGCTGGCAGGGGGCGCGAGAGGCTGGGGCCAACGGCCTGACTTTC. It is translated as CASSWQGAREAGANGLTF. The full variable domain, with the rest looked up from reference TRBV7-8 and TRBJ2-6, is GAGVSQSPRYKVAKRGQDVALRCDPISGHVSLFWYQQALGQGPEFLTYFQNEAQLDKSGLPSDRFFAERPEGSVSTLKIQRTQQEDSAVYLCASSWQGAREAGANGLTFGAGSRLTVL.

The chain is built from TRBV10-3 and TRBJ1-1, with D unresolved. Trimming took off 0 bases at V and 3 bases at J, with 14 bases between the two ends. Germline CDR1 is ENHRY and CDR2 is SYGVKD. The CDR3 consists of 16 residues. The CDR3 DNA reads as TGTGCCATCAGTGAGTCGATCTTGGTGGCCGACACTGAAGCTTTCTTT. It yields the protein CAISESILVADTEAFF.

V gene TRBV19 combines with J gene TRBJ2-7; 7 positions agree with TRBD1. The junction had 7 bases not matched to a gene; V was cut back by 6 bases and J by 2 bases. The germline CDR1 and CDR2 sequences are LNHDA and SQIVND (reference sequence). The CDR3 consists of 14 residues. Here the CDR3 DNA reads TGTGCCAGTAGATCTAACAGGGGCCCCTACGAGCAGTACTTC. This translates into CASRSNRGPYEQYF.

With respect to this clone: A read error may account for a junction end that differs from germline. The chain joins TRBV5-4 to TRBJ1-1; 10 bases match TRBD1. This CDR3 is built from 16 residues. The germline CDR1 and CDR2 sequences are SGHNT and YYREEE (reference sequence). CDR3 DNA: TGTGCCGGCAGCTTGGGGTCCGGGACAGGGGTAACTGAAGCTTTCTTT. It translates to CAGSLGSGTGVTEAFF.

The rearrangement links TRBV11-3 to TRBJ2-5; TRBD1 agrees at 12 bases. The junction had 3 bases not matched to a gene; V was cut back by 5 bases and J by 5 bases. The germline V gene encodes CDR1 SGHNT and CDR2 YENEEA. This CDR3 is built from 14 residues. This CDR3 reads CASSRDRGHETQYF. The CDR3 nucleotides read TGTGCCAGCAGCCGGGACAGGGGGCACGAGACCCAGTACTTC.

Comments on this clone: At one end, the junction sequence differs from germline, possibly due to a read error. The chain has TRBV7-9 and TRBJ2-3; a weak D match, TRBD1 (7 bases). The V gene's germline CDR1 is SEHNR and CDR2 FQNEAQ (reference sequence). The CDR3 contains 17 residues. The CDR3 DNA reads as TGTTCCAGCAGCTACTCGCGGGACAGTGCTAGCACAGATACGCAGTATTTT. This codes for CSSSYSRDSASTDTQYF.

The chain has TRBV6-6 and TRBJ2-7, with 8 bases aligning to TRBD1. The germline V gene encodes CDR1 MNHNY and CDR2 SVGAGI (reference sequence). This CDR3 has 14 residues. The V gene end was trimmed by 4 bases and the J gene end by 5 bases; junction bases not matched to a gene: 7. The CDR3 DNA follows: TGTGCCAGCAGTTGCCCCGGACAGGGACACGAGCAGTACTTC. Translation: CASSCPGQGHEQYF.

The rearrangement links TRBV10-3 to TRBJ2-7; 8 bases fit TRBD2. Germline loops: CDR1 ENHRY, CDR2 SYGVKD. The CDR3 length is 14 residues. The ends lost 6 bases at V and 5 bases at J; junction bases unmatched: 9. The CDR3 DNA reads TGTGCCATCAGCCTGACTAGCGAGGCCCACGAGCAGTACTTC. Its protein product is CAISLTSEAHEQYF.

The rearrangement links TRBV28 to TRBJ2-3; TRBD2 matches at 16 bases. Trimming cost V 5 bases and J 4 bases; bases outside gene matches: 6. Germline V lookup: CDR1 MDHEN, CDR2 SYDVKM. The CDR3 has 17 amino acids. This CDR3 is CASSPGLAGGPADTQYF. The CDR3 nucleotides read TGTGCCAGCAGTCCGGGACTAGCGGGAGGGCCCGCAGATACGCAGTATTTT.

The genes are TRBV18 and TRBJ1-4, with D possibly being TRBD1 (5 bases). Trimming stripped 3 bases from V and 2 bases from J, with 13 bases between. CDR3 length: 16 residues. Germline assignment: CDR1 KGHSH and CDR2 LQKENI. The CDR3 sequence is CASSPVGGYTNEKLFF. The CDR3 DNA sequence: TGTGCCAGCTCACCCGTCGGGGGATATACTAATGAAAAACTGTTTTTT.

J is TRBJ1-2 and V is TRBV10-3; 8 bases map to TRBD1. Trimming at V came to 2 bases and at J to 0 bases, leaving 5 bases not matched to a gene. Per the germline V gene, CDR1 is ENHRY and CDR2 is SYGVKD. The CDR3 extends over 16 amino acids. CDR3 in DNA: TGTGCCATCAGTGAGCCCGACAGGGGCGCTAACTATGGCTACACCTTC. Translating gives CAISEPDRGANYGYTF.

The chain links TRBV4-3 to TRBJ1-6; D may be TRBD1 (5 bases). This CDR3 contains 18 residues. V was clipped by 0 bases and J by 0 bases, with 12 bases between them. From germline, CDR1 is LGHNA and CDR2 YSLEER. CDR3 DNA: TGCGCCAGCAGCCAAGAGGCCCCAGACAGCTCCTATAATTCACCCCTCCACTTT. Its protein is CASSQEAPDSSYNSPLHF.

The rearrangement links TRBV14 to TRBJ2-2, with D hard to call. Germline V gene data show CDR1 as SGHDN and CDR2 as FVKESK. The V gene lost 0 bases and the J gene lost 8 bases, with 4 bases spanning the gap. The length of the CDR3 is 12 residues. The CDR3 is CASSQDQGELFF. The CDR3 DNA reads TGTGCCAGCAGCCAAGATCAGGGGGAGCTGTTTTTT.

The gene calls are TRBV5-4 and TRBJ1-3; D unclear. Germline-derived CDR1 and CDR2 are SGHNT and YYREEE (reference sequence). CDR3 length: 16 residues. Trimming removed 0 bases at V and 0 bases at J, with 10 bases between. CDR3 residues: CASSLDGRSSGNTIYF. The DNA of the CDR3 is TGTGCCAGCAGCTTGGATGGGCGTTCCTCTGGAAACACCATATATTTT.

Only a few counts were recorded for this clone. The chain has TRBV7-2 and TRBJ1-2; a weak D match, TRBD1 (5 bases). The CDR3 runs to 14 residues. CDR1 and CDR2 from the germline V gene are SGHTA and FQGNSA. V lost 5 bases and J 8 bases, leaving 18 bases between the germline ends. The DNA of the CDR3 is TGTGCCAGCAGCCTGTCGGGGGGTGGAGGAGGCTACACCTTC. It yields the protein CASSLSGGGGGYTF.

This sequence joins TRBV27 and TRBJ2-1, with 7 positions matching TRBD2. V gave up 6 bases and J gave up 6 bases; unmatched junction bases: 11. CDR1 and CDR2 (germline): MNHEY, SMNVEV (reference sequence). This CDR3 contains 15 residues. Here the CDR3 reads CASSPGGGGSNEQFF. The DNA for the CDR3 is TGTGCCAGCAGCCCTGGGGGGGGAGGGAGCAATGAGCAGTTCTTC.

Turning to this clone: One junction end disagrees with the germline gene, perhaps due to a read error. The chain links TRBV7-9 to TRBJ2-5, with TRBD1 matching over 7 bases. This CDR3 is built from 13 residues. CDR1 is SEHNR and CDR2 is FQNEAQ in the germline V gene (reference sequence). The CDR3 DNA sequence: TGTTCCAGCAGCTCCTCAGGGGGAGAGACCCAGTACTTC. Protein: CSSSSSGGETQYF.

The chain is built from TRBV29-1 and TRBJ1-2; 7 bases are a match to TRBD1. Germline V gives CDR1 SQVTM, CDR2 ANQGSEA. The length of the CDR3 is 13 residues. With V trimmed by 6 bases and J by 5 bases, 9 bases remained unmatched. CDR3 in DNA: TGCAGCGTAAACAGGGGCCCTATGTATGGCTACACCTTC. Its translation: CSVNRGPMYGYTF.

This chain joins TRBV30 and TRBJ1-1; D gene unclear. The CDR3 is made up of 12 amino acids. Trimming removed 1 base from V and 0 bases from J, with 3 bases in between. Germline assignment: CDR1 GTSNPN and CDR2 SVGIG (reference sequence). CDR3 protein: CAWSAMNTEAFF. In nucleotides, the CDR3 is TGTGCCTGGAGTGCTATGAACACTGAAGCTTTCTTT.

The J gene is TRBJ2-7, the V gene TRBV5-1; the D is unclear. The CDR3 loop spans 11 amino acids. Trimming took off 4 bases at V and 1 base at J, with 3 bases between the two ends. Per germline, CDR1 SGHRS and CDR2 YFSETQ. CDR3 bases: TGCGCCAGCAGCCGTTCCTACGAGCAGTACTTC. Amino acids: CASSRSYEQYF.

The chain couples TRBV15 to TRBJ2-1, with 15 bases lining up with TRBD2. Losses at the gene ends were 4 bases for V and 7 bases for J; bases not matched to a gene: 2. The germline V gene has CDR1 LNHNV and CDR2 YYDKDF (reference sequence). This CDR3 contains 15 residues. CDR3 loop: CATSTGLAGGNEQFF. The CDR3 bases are TGTGCCACCAGCACCGGACTAGCGGGAGGGAATGAGCAGTTCTTC.

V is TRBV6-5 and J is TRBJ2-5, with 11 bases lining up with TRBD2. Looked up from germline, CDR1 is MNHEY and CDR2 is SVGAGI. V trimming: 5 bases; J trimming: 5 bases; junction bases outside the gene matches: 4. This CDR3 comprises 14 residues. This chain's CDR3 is CASSHLAGGETQYF. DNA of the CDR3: TGTGCCAGCAGTCATCTAGCGGGGGGTGAGACCCAGTACTTC.